This T cell receptor (beta chain) derives from a study of T cell repertoires in cytomegalovirus infection. Looking at the study overall: A matching HLA type, together with CMV infection, was signaled by public TCR beta signatures. Study conclusions and caveats: Accumulated public TCR beta family frequency recognized individuals carrying CMV together with the relevant HLA. In two of eight donors, the top clonotype was HLA-C-restricted CMV-specific.

The CDR3 runs 14 residues. Trimming took 5 bases from V and 0 from J, leaving 10 bases between them. Germline V gene data show CDR1 as MDHEN and CDR2 as SYDVKM. With respect to this clonotype: Its antigen is still unknown.

TCRdb called the reads again in MiXCR, with one record for every CDR3 protein. The table lists more than 90,000 distinct CDR3 sequences, roughly a tenth of them singletons, with around a third in the top ten. The specimen was PBMCs, sequenced either directly or after in vitro stimulation (not recorded which). This receptor was taken from a human donor in good health (CMV status not recorded). Some clones in this sample may be carry-over from other donors' samples. The chain links TRBV28 to TRBJ1-1; D is perhaps TRBD1 (6 bases). The CDR3 spells CASSQGHMNTEAFF. The CDR3 nucleotides read TGTGCCAGCAGTCAGGGACACATGAACACTGAAGCTTTCTTT.